A selection of T cell receptor beta chains follows, all from one sample in a study of shared clonotypes between healthy human individuals. The assay was immunoSEQ multiplex PCR, and TCRdb's table has in-frame clones only and misses some. The sample includes about 2,200,000 clones, approximately 94% of them seen just once. The sample taken for sequencing was naive CD8+ T cells from PBMCs. These receptors were collected from a man aged 18-30 years in good health. Some clones in this sample may be carry-over from other donors' samples. The conserved cysteine and the conserved F or W are not part of the CDR3 here. Fields, in order: J gene, V gene, clone size, CDR3 protein. Not all rows give a size; the values are once, few, many and, for expanded clones, a class.

j_gene: TRBJ2-1
v_gene: TRBV29-1
abundance: NA
CDR3aa: SAGGAPGNEQF

j_gene: TRBJ2-7
v_gene: TRBV7-9
abundance: NA
CDR3aa: ASSLGAGTLGYEQY

j_gene: TRBJ2-2
v_gene: TRBV30
abundance: once
CDR3aa: AWNYRETGELF

j_gene: TRBJ2-7
v_gene: TRBV19
abundance: NA
CDR3aa: ASSIAGDSYEQY

j_gene: TRBJ2-3
v_gene: TRBV15
abundance: NA
CDR3aa: APKQGETTDTQY

j_gene: TRBJ1-2
v_gene: TRBV28
abundance: NA
CDR3aa: ASSLWKTGGYGYT

j_gene: TRBJ1-1
v_gene: TRBV14
abundance: NA
CDR3aa: ASSQDWGMNTEAF

j_gene: TRBJ2-1
v_gene: TRBV15
abundance: NA
CDR3aa: ATSRGGDYHNEQF

j_gene: TRBJ2-7
v_gene: TRBV2
abundance: NA
CDR3aa: ASSHPGTSGREVNSYEQY

j_gene: TRBJ2-3
v_gene: TRBV5-1
abundance: once
CDR3aa: ASIGQREGRGTDTQY

j_gene: TRBJ2-2
v_gene: TRBV13
abundance: NA
CDR3aa: ASSLARNTGELF

j_gene: TRBJ1-3
v_gene: TRBV5-5
abundance: once
CDR3aa: ASSTGPSSGNTIY

j_gene: TRBJ2-7
v_gene: TRBV29-1
abundance: NA
CDR3aa: SLIGQGDEQY

j_gene: TRBJ1-1
v_gene: TRBV27
abundance: NA
CDR3aa: ASSLSRGDLNTEAF